The rows below give T cell receptor beta chains drawn from one sample of a study of CD8 T cells in ankylosing spondylitis. TCRdb independently ran MiXCR on the 5' RACE reads; one entry per CDR3 protein. The data show about 330,000 distinct CDR3 sequences, approximately 8% seen once. The sample taken for sequencing was blood, either unsorted or a sorted T cell fraction (not recorded which). The receptor source for this set is a male donor with ankylosing spondylitis. Each CDR3 is given without its conserved first and last residue. Each record gives: V gene, CDR3 protein.

V gene: TRBV18; CDR3 protein: ASSPGSQSGNTIY
V gene: TRBV28; CDR3 protein: ASTQGTYGYT
V gene: TRBV29-1; CDR3 protein: SVDAGCTDTQY
V gene: TRBV20-1; CDR3 protein: SAPTLAQETQY
V gene: TRBV5-1; CDR3 protein: ASSLDGAISYT
V gene: TRBV6-1; CDR3 protein: ASSVRTVSTDTQY
V gene: TRBV18; CDR3 protein: ASSPGRSEKPQH
V gene: TRBV5-1; CDR3 protein: ASSLVHLDGANVLT
V gene: TRBV18; CDR3 protein: ASSPWTSGSPETQY
V gene: TRBV4-1; CDR3 protein: ASSQRQGTNEQY
V gene: TRBV6-5; CDR3 protein: ASSSSGTRDSYEQY
V gene: TRBV29-1; CDR3 protein: SAPDGRTDTQY
V gene: TRBV7-3; CDR3 protein: ASSLTASANTGELF
V gene: TRBV7-9; CDR3 protein: ASSLSASTNEQF
V gene: TRBV28; CDR3 protein: ASSFGTSGTRY
V gene: TRBV19; CDR3 protein: ASHLQGTSNQPQH
V gene: TRBV20-1; CDR3 protein: SARVGYNEQF
V gene: TRBV20-1; CDR3 protein: SVSDSNARKLF
V gene: TRBV7-9; CDR3 protein: ASSLVGAAEQF
V gene: TRBV7-9; CDR3 protein: ASSAGLADNEQF
V gene: TRBV7-3; CDR3 protein: ASSTTGALADTQY
V gene: TRBV7-2; CDR3 protein: ASSFGDRGDTEAF
V gene: TRBV6-4; CDR3 protein: ASSEEGMRTDTQY
V gene: TRBV10-2; CDR3 protein: ASRKAGEETQY
V gene: TRBV29-1; CDR3 protein: SVVLQGNEKLF
V gene: TRBV10-3; CDR3 protein: AITGQGPSEAF
V gene: TRBV5-5; CDR3 protein: ASSLGGLGQETQY
V gene: TRBV12-3/TRBV12-4; CDR3 protein: ASSSSGRYEQY
V gene: TRBV7-9; CDR3 protein: ASSRITPYEQY
V gene: TRBV29-1; CDR3 protein: SVVTTVNEQF
V gene: TRBV11-2; CDR3 protein: ASSLGGLGHNEQF
V gene: TRBV29-1; CDR3 protein: SVEKDNTEAF
V gene: TRBV20-1; CDR3 protein: SASWVAGDSTDTQY
V gene: TRBV20-1; CDR3 protein: SGKLAGVGETQY
V gene: TRBV12-3/TRBV12-4; CDR3 protein: ASSLRQGALNEKLF
V gene: TRBV13; CDR3 protein: ASSNGLNQPQH
V gene: TRBV5-1; CDR3 protein: ASSNDRIGHGEQY
V gene: TRBV11-2; CDR3 protein: ASSPTLEPLAKNIQY
V gene: TRBV28; CDR3 protein: ASSRDRLGYGYT
V gene: TRBV12-3/TRBV12-4; CDR3 protein: ASSFRGTEAF
V gene: TRBV20-1; CDR3 protein: SARKTGIYGYT
V gene: TRBV20-1; CDR3 protein: SVDAGDSYEQY
V gene: TRBV12-3/TRBV12-4; CDR3 protein: ASSLIGGRRETQY
V gene: TRBV30; CDR3 protein: AWEQGETDTQY
V gene: TRBV5-4; CDR3 protein: ASSLHLGGRRVDEQF
V gene: TRBV11-2; CDR3 protein: ASSYLGEAIHTDTQY
V gene: TRBV12-3/TRBV12-4; CDR3 protein: ALALTGTSGRASYNEQF
V gene: TRBV20-1; CDR3 protein: SARLPGLAGTEQY
V gene: TRBV30; CDR3 protein: AWSHRNTGELF